Sequencing of this T cell receptor beta chain was carried out in a study of identical twins (dated by TCRdb to about 2016). Notes on the research overall: The study deep-sequenced TCR alpha and beta repertoires from monozygotic twins, unrelated adults of various ages and cord blood to test whether fetal clonotypes persist. To rule out contamination, replicate twin experiments were performed at different times with different library preparation protocols.

Results the study describes overall, beyond this receptor: Fewer insertions were carried by abundant cord blood beta clonotypes, a similar but weaker trend appeared in young adult naive repertoires, and no such trend appeared in memory repertoires. Compared with coincidental sharing between unrelated individuals, out-of-frame TCR alpha sequences shared between twins had an excess of sequences with low generation probability. The excess sharing between twins in beta out-of-frame sequences was weaker because fewer shared sequences reduced the signal-to-noise ratio. Zero-insertion analyses could be partly confounded by invariant T cells such as MAIT and iNKT, though diverse VJ usage argued against such confounding for most clonotypes. Because the same donors could not be followed over many years, the conclusions relied on cross-sectional statistical analysis. Recombination models systematically underestimated out-of-frame TCR alpha sharing in monozygotic twins but agreed with sharing between unrelated individuals.

This clonotype was detected ten times or more. No antigen is known for it. Base qualities are not provided; no much larger clone lies one nucleotide away. Library prep was done by 5' RACE. Instrument used: Illumina HiSeq 2000. Template switching introduced a universal primer binding site; the final cDNA contained a unique molecular identifier, enabling accurate counting of TCR cDNA molecules. First-strand cDNA for TCR alpha and beta chains was synthesized from specific primers in the conserved constant-segment region. Each cDNA library was double barcoded, with a SMART-Mk sample barcode plus Illumina barcodes, to control for contamination. TruSeq adapter sequences, together with Illumina sample barcodes, were added in two successive PCR steps. The TCR alpha and beta cDNA libraries were sequenced on the Illumina HiSeq platform using custom primers. On the authors' methods: MiGEC was used to process raw reads and extract unique molecular identifiers, and MiXCR was used to find CDR3 positions. For each individual, recombination models were inferred using an EM algorithm with the repgenHMM and IGoR tools. Shared clonotypes were analyzed with the tcR package in R, and sharing was normalized by the product of cloneset sizes. To study raw recombination without the effects of thymic and clonal selection, out-of-frame nonproductive sequences were analyzed. TCRdb reprocessed the public reads (quality trimming at Q25 with fastp, clone calling with MiXCR) and kept in-frame beta chains. Identical CDR3 protein sequences are pooled into one entry, listed with their most common genes and DNA. The V and J calls, along with clone size, are taken from TCRdb and not from the paper's own processing. The sample profile shows 210,000 or so distinct CDR3 sequences; around 8.1% of them were found once. Together, the top ten hold about 1.8% of the sample.

Every donor was a healthy Caucasian. Three pairs of female monozygotic twins, all aged 18 to 29 years, were included in the twin cohort. Miltenyi CD45RO+ enrichment and human naive T-cell isolation kits were used to isolate memory (CD45RO+) and naive T cells from PBMC. V ends up 5 bases short and J 6 bases short, with an unmatched junction base count of 7. The CDR3 measures 15 amino acids from cysteine to phenylalanine. Only the CDR3 DNA stays, 45 bases, in frame from base 1. These data also formed part of another study, on yellow fever vaccine responses in identical twins. As the second study states: The authors reported that the T cell response to vaccination in identical twins appeared partly convergent and partly personalized. Focusing on identical twins, the study followed the T cell clones that responded to the vaccine, and did so with precision.

Sequences were obtained from memory (CD45RO+) T cells sorted from blood. The sample's cell subset or site, from its label and the paper: CD45RO+ enriched T cells. The chain links TRBV12-3 or TRBV12-4 with TRBJ1-6, and TRBD1 aligns with 7 junction nucleotides. The sequence derives from a woman between 18 and 30 years old in good health. The CDR3 sequence is CASSTRQGPNSPLHF. The nucleotide sequence reads as follows: TGTGCCAGCAGTACACGACAGGGACCTAATTCACCCCTCCACTTT.